This T cell receptor beta chain was observed in a study of shared clonotypes between healthy human individuals. The CDR3 totals 17 residues. Trimming removed 3 bases at V and 4 bases at J, with 23 bases between. Germline V gives CDR1 SGHKS, CDR2 YYEKEE (reference sequence). Over several immunoSEQ plates, each subset's genomic DNA was distributed in even portions. Clones were sequenced by immunoSEQ multiplex PCR, and TCRdb holds only the in-frame ones, with some missing. This sample yields about 2,200,000 clones, of which roughly 91% are seen a single time; 1.5% to 2% belongs to the top ten. Naive CD8 cells lacked CD45RO and underwent positive selection for CCR7, leaving out terminally differentiated effector memory CD45RA+ cells.

The genes are TRBV5-5 and TRBJ2-7; D is perhaps TRBD1 (6 bases). Sequencing input: naive CD8+ T cells from PBMCs. The receptor was derived from a man younger than 35 in good health. Some clones in this sample may be carry-over from other donors' samples. CDR3 protein: CASSYGTRGPGRYEQYF. In DNA, the CDR3 is TGTGCCAGCAGCTACGGGACAAGGGGACCGGGCCGGTACGAGCAGTACTTC.